The 9 T cell receptor beta chains below come from one sample, sequenced in a study of T cell repertoires in cytomegalovirus infection. From the reads, TCRdb called clonotypes with MiXCR, one entry per CDR3 protein. Of about 110,000 distinct CDR3 sequences listed, 35% to 50% are singletons. Their antigen targets remain unknown. The source was CD8+ T cells from cultured PBMCs, collected from culture after CMV antigen stimulation. These receptor sequences come from a human donor in good health (CMV status not recorded). Some clones in this sample may be carry-over from other donors' samples.

This clonotype has a handful of counts. The chain couples TRBV12-3 or TRBV12-4 to TRBJ2-3; TRBD2 agrees at 9 bases. V lost 1 base and J lost 1; bases outside the gene matches: 3. The CDR3 has 16 residues. CDR3 DNA: TGTGCCAGCAGTTTAGGTGCTAGCGGGGGCACAGATACGCAGTATTTT. Protein sequence: CASSLGASGGTDTQYF.

This chain links TRBV6-4 with TRBJ2-4, with TRBD2 as a possible D gene (6 bases). The germline V and J ends were trimmed by 4 bases and 15 bases, with 25 bases remaining between them. This CDR3 region has 15 residues. CDR1 is MRHNA and CDR2 is SNTAGT in the germline V gene. Here the CDR3 DNA reads TGTGCCAGCAGTGTAGGCGGGACGGGGTACCGGAGGAGGTACTTC. Protein: CASSVGGTGYRRRYF.

This clonotype has just a few counts. The chain uses TRBV27 and TRBJ1-2; D is uncertain. The CDR3 has 13 residues. The germline gives CDR1 MNHEY, CDR2 SMNVEV (reference sequence). Deletions cut 3 bases from V and 6 bases from J, with 11 bases between. As DNA, the CDR3 is TGTGCCAGCAGTTTGAGCGCCAGGCATGGCTACACCTTC. Protein product: CASSLSARHGYTF.

About this clonotype: One end of the junction fails to match germline, which may point to a read error. The gene calls are TRBV7-8 and TRBJ2-3; D is perhaps TRBD1 or TRBD2 (6 bases each). CDR1 is SGHVS, CDR2 FQNEAQ, per germline. The CDR3 spans 14 residues. CDR3 nucleotides: TGTGCCAGCAGCTTAAGAGGCAACAGGGAGGAACTGCGTTTT. This translates into CASSLRGNREELRF. The whole variable domain, filled in from reference TRBV7-8 and TRBJ2-3, reads GAGVSQSPRYKVAKRGQDVALRCDPISGHVSLFWYQQALGQGPEFLTYFQNEAQLDKSGLPSDRFFAERPEGSVSTLKIQRTQQEDSAVYLCASSLRGNREELRFGPGTRLTVL.

This clonotype was counted many times. The chain carries TRBV7-2 and TRBJ1-6; D not certain. CDR3 size: 15 residues. Trimming removed 0 bases from V and 9 bases from J, with 12 bases in between. Per germline, CDR1 SGHTA and CDR2 FQGNSA. The CDR3 loop reads CASSLAPGVGSPLHF. CDR3 sequence (DNA): TGTGCCAGCAGCTTAGCGCCCGGGGTGGGTTCACCCCTCCACTTT.

This clonotype showed up just a few times. The J gene is TRBJ1-4, the V gene TRBV20-1, with 9 bases matching TRBD1. The V gene end was trimmed by 1 base and the J gene end by 4 bases; junction bases not matched to a gene: 7. The CDR3 runs to 16 residues. The germline V gene has CDR1 DFQATT and CDR2 SNEGSKA (reference sequence). DNA for the CDR3: TGCAGTGCTAGAGTACAGGGGGCGTTGGATAATGAAAAACTGTTTTTT. It translates to CSARVQGALDNEKLFF.

V gene TRBV7-6 combines with J gene TRBJ1-6; maybe TRBD1 (5 bases). CDR1 is SGHVS, CDR2 FNYEAQ, per germline. The CDR3 consists of 18 residues. Between the trimmed V and J ends, which lost 5 bases and 0 bases, there was a span of 17 bases. The CDR3 here is CASSPRPGVSSYNSPLHF. The CDR3 DNA reads as TGTGCCAGCAGCCCCCGCCCGGGGGTTAGCTCCTATAATTCACCCCTCCACTTT.

This clonotype has more than one count but fewer than ten. The J gene is TRBJ2-3, the V gene TRBV7-2, with 8 nucleotides matching TRBD1. The length of the CDR3 is 15 residues. The J segment lost 4 bases and the V segment lost 5 bases, leaving 8 bases of the junction unmatched. Germline CDR1 is SGHTA and CDR2 is FQGNSA. The CDR3, as DNA: TGTGCCAGCAGCCCAGGGACAGGTTTCCCAGATACGCAGTATTTT. Its translation is CASSPGTGFPDTQYF.

The gene calls are TRBV29-1 and TRBJ1-2; perhaps TRBD1 as D (6 bases). Per the germline V gene, CDR1 is SQVTM and CDR2 is ANQGSEA. The germline V and J ends were trimmed by 4 bases and 4 bases, with 13 bases remaining between them. CDR3 size: 13 residues. CDR3 nucleotide sequence: TGCAGCGTTGCCCCGGACAGCACCTATGGCTACACCTTC. Its translation: CSVAPDSTYGYTF.